The rows below give T cell receptor beta chains drawn from one sample of a study of shared clonotypes between healthy human individuals. Sequencing was performed with immunoSEQ multiplex PCR; in TCRdb, only in-frame clones are kept and a portion is missing. Here the sample spans about 490,000 clones, over 75% being singletons. Sequencing was done on a sample of PBMCs. The source is a woman in her forties in good health. Some clones in this sample may be carry-over from other donors' samples. The CDR3 runs from the conserved cysteine through the conserved F or W. Each record gives: D gene, V gene, J gene, clone size, CDR3 protein, CDR3 DNA. A D gene is named only where the DNA matches it firmly. A clone size is listed for some rows: how often the clone was seen (once, few, many), or a class if it is expanded.

D gene: TRBD1
V gene: TRBV27
J gene: TRBJ1-2
clone size: once
CDR3 protein: CASTDQTGVGGYTF
CDR3 DNA: TGTGCCAGCACCGACCAGACAGGGGTAGGAGGCTACACCTTC

D gene: -
V gene: TRBV30
J gene: TRBJ2-1
clone size: -
CDR3 protein: CAWSRGPQFF
CDR3 DNA: TGTGCCTGGAGCCGGGGTCCGCAGTTCTTC

D gene: TRBD1
V gene: TRBV6-5
J gene: TRBJ1-2
clone size: -
CDR3 protein: CASTTGGAGGYTF
CDR3 DNA: TGTGCCAGCACCACAGGGGGCGCCGGTGGCTACACCTTC

D gene: -
V gene: TRBV15
J gene: TRBJ2-2
clone size: -
CDR3 protein: CATSRDRAANTGELFF
CDR3 DNA: TGTGCCACCAGCAGAGATCGAGCCGCGAACACCGGGGAGCTGTTTTTT

D gene: -
V gene: TRBV11-2
J gene: TRBJ2-2
clone size: -
CDR3 protein: CASSSVRGWAGELFF
CDR3 DNA: TGTGCCAGCAGCTCAGTTCGGGGTTGGGCCGGGGAGCTGTTTTTT

D gene: TRBD1
V gene: TRBV18
J gene: TRBJ1-4
clone size: few
CDR3 protein: CASSPQGADEKLFF
CDR3 DNA: TGTGCCAGCTCACCACAGGGGGCGGATGAAAAACTGTTTTTT

D gene: -
V gene: TRBV5-8
J gene: TRBJ1-6
clone size: -
CDR3 protein: CASSLQGGDSPLHF
CDR3 DNA: TGTGCCAGCAGCCTACAGGGAGGGGATTCACCCCTCCACTTT

D gene: -
V gene: TRBV7-9
J gene: TRBJ2-2
clone size: -
CDR3 protein: CASSLGELPNTGELFF
CDR3 DNA: TGTGCCAGCAGCTTAGGAGAGCTGCCTAACACCGGGGAGCTGTTTTTT

D gene: -
V gene: TRBV28
J gene: TRBJ2-2
clone size: -
CDR3 protein: CASSTLALGTGELFF
CDR3 DNA: TGTGCCAGCAGTACCTTAGCGTTGGGCACCGGGGAGCTGTTTTTT

D gene: TRBD1
V gene: TRBV11-2
J gene: TRBJ2-7
clone size: -
CDR3 protein: CASSLAPQGVFTYEQYF
CDR3 DNA: TGTGCCAGCAGCTTAGCCCCACAGGGGGTTTTTACCTACGAGCAGTACTTC

D gene: -
V gene: TRBV5-1
J gene: TRBJ2-1
clone size: -
CDR3 protein: CASSYGGPYNEQFF
CDR3 DNA: TGCGCCAGCAGCTACGGGGGACCCTACAATGAGCAGTTCTTC

D gene: TRBD1
V gene: TRBV5-4
J gene: TRBJ1-4
clone size: -
CDR3 protein: CASGEGTDINEKLFF
CDR3 DNA: TGTGCCAGCGGTGAAGGGACAGACATCAATGAAAAACTGTTTTTT

D gene: -
V gene: TRBV28
J gene: TRBJ2-2
clone size: -
CDR3 protein: CASRGPNTGELFF
CDR3 DNA: TGTGCCAGCAGGGGCCCTAACACCGGGGAGCTGTTTTTT

D gene: TRBD1
V gene: TRBV18
J gene: TRBJ1-1
clone size: -
CDR3 protein: CASSPRGQGASTNTEAFF
CDR3 DNA: TGTGCCAGCTCACCACGGGGACAGGGGGCGTCTACGAACACTGAAGCTTTCTTT

D gene: TRBD1
V gene: TRBV2
J gene: TRBJ1-4
clone size: -
CDR3 protein: CASRRDRADEKLFF
CDR3 DNA: TGTGCCAGCAGAAGGGACAGGGCGGATGAAAAACTGTTTTTT

D gene: TRBD2
V gene: TRBV27
J gene: TRBJ2-2
clone size: few
CDR3 protein: CASSLWAGGNTGELFF
CDR3 DNA: TGTGCCAGCAGTTTATGGGCGGGAGGGAACACCGGGGAGCTGTTTTTT